This TCR beta chain was sequenced during a study of blood T cells in healthy people across ages. Then a second PCR, running about 6 to 11 cycles, was carried out with a sample-barcoded 5' primer and a J-beta primer mix. TCRdb re-derived calls from the 5' RACE reads in MiXCR, one entry per CDR3 protein. The repertoire holds 1.5 million to 2 million distinct CDR3 sequences, with over 25% as singletons. Trimming pared 6 bases from V and 11 bases from J, leaving 16 bases between. The CDR3 loop spans 12 amino acids. Germline lookup yields CDR1 SEHNR and CDR2 FQNEAQ (reference sequence). Sample: blood. The chain combines TRBV7-9 with TRBJ2-5; perhaps TRBD2 as D (5 bases). The receptor comes from a woman aged 30 to 39 in good health. The CDR3 DNA reads as TGTGCCAGCAGACTCGACGGGAATGAGCAGTACTTC. It specifies CASRLDGNEQYF.